The subject of this entry is one T cell receptor beta chain. Antigen: not known. This CDR3 contains 18 residues. The germline CDR1 and CDR2 sequences are LGHNA and YNFKEQ. Reprocessing the 5' RACE reads, TCRdb reports a single entry for every CDR3 protein and omits DNA. Its table records about 460,000 distinct CDR3 sequences. These data come from a study of T cells expressing NK-cell markers. At the level of the study: Sequenced donors, eight in total, included seven who were HCMV-seropositive and one who was seronegative. Points from the study as a whole: In roughly six donors, dominant NKG2C+ clonotypes were roughly 1.0-7.0% of CD8+ T cells. Unclear, still, was the HCMV specificity of the expanded NKG2C+ T cell clones.

The sequence was obtained from a woman in her fifties or sixties in good health. The chain employs TRBV4-2 and TRBJ2-3; TCRdb returns TRBD1, unconfirmable since there is no DNA. The sample was blood T cells: a sorted CD56 or NKG2C T cell subset, CD4+ or CD8+ T cells, or bulk PBMC T cells (not recorded which). The CDR3 loop is CASSQAVGGIGVRDTQYF.